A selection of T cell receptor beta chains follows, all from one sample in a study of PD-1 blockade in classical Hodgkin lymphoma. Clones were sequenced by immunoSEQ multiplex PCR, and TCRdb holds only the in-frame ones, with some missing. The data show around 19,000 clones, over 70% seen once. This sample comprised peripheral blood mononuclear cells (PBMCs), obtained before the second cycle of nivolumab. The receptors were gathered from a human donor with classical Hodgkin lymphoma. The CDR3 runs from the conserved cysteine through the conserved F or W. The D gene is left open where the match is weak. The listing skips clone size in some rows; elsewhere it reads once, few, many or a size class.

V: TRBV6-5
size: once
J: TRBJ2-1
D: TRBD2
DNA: TGTGCCAGCAGTTCACTAGCGCGCGAGCAGTTCTTC
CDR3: CASSSLAREQFF

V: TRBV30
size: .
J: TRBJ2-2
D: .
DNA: TGTGCCTGGACTCTCGGACTGAACACCGGGGAGCTGTTTTTT
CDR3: CAWTLGLNTGELFF

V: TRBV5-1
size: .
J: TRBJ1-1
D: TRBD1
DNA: TGCGCCAGCAGCTCGACAGGGGCTTTGAACACTGAAGCTTTCTTT
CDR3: CASSSTGALNTEAFF

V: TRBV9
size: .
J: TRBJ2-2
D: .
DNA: TGTGCCAGCAGCGTAGATTGGCAGGGGAGCACCGGGGAGCTGTTTTTT
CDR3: CASSVDWQGSTGELFF

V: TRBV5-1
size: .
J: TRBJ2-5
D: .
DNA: TGCGCCAGCAGTCGACAGGTAGGGGAGACCCAGTACTTC
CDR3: CASSRQVGETQYF

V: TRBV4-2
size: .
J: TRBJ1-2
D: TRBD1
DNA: TGTGCCAGCAGCCAAGATATGGGGACAGGGGTCGGCTACACCTTC
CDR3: CASSQDMGTGVGYTF

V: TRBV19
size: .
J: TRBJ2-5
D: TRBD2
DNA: TGTGCCAGTAGTATAGCCGCTGGACTAGCGCCAAAGGGGGAGACCCAGTACTTC
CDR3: CASSIAAGLAPKGETQYF

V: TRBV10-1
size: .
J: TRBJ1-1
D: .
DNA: TGCGCCAGCTCAAGTACAGGTTCTGAAGCTTTCTTT
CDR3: CASSSTGSEAFF

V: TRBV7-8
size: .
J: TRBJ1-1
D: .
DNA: TGTGCCAGCAGCTTCTCTCAGGGCAGTCACACTGAAGCTTTCTTT
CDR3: CASSFSQGSHTEAFF

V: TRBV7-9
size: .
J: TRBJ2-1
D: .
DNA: TGTGCCAGCAGCTTAGACAGCTATGAGCAGTTCTTC
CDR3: CASSLDSYEQFF

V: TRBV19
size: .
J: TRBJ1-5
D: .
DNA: TGTGCCAGTAGTATACGGCAGGGAGATCAGCCCCAGCATTTT
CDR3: CASSIRQGDQPQHF

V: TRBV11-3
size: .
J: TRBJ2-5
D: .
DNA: TGTGCCAGCGCACCGAGAACAGGGTATCAAGAGACCCAGTACTTC
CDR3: CASAPRTGYQETQYF

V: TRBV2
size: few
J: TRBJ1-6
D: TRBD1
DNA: TGTGCCAGCAGTGAAGGGACAGGGTTCTTTTCACCCCTCCACTTT
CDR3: CASSEGTGFFSPLHF

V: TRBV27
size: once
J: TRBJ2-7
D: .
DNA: TGTGCCAGCAGATTAGGTCCCCCCAGGGTCGGCTCCTACGAGCAGTACTTC
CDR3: CASRLGPPRVGSYEQYF

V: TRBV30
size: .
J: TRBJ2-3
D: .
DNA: TGTGCCTGGAGTCGAGCGGTGACGCAGTATTTT
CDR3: CAWSRAVTQYF

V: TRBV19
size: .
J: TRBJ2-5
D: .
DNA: TGTGCCAGCCGAGAACAGGGGACCCAGTACTTC
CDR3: CASREQGTQYF